This TCR beta chain was obtained from a study of blood T cell repertoires in COVID-19. Study-wide background: COVID-19 samples, acute and convalescent, were from the United States, Italy and Spain. T cells, B-cell-depleted T cells, or PBMCs supplied cDNA or gDNA.

In the authors' methods: Estimation of nucleated cell counts was performed using reference gene primer amplification. Sequencing was performed with immunoSEQ multiplex PCR; in TCRdb, only in-frame clones are kept and a portion is missing. The V and J calls and clone size were taken over from that table, and D and trimming were inferred from the DNA. The repertoire consists of roughly 80,000 clones, with approximately 80% occurring once and the leading ten covering approximately 9.1%. The sequenced material came from peripheral blood. This TCR came from a human donor in a cohort sampled during active COVID-19.

For the CDR3, the DNA is TGTGCCAGCAGTGAAGCGCACGAGAAGCAGTACTTC. Encoded protein: CASSEAHEKQYF. The chain links TRBV6-1 to TRBJ2-7; D gene uncertain. CDR3 length: 12 residues. The V and J ends lost 0 bases and 8 bases respectively, with 8 bases between them. CDR1 is MNHNS, CDR2 SASEGT, per germline.